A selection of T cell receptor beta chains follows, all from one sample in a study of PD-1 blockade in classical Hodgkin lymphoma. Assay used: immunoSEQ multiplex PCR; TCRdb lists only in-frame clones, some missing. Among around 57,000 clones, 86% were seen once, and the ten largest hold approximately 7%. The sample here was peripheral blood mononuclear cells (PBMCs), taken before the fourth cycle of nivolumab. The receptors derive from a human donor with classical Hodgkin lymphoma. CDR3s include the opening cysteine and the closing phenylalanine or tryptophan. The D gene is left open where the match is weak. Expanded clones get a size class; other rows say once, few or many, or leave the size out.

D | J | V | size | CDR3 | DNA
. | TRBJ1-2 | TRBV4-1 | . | CASSPLAIGGGGDYGYTF | TGCGCCAGCAGCCCCCTGGCGATCGGTGGGGGAGGGGACTATGGCTACACCTTC
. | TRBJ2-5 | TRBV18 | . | CASSAPLTGSQETQYF | TGTGCCAGCTCAGCTCCTTTGACAGGCTCCCAAGAGACCCAGTACTTC
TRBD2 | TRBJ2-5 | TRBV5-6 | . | CASSLEVAGKQETQYF | TGTGCCAGCAGCTTGGAGGTAGCGGGAAAGCAAGAGACCCAGTACTTC
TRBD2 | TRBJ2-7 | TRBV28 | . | CASSLVKGLAASEQYF | TGTGCCAGCAGTTTAGTGAAGGGACTAGCGGCATCGGAGCAGTACTTC
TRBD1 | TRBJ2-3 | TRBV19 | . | CATQDRGGPDTQYF | TGTGCCACCCAGGACAGGGGGGGCCCAGATACGCAGTATTTT
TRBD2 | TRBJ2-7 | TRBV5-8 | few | CASSLGLAGAGEQYF | TGTGCCAGCAGCTTGGGACTAGCGGGAGCGGGGGAGCAGTACTTC
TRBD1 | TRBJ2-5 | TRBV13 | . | CASSYGQGTQYF | TGTGCCAGCAGCTACGGACAGGGGACCCAGTACTTC
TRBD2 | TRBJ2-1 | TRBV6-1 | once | CASGGDAYNEQFF | TGTGCCAGCGGGGGGGACGCATACAATGAGCAGTTCTTC
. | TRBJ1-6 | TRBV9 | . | CASSLGRNSPLHF | TGTGCCAGCAGCTTGGGTCGGAATTCACCCCTCCACTTT
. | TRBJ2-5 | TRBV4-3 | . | CASSQDTSRETQYF | TGCGCCAGCAGCCAAGACACTAGTCGCGAGACCCAGTACTTC
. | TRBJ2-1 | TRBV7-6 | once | CASSLNPSWEQFF | TGTGCCAGCAGCTTAAATCCGAGTTGGGAGCAGTTCTTC
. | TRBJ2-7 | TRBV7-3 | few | CASSRLSGTGEQYF | TGTGCCAGCAGCCGACTATCCGGTACGGGGGAGCAGTACTTC
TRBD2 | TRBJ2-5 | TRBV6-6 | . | CASSYSIRGGETQYF | TGTGCCAGCAGTTACTCGATTCGGGGGGGGGAGACCCAGTACTTC
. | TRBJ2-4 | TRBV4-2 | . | CASSQDPDRPLQYF | TGTGCCAGCAGCCAAGATCCCGACAGGCCACTTCAGTACTTC
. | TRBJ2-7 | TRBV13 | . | CASSLEAGDEQYF | TGTGCCAGCAGCTTAGAGGCAGGAGACGAGCAGTACTTC
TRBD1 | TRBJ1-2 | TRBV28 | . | CASRATGGGNYGYTF | TGTGCCAGCAGAGCTACAGGGGGCGGTAACTATGGCTACACCTTC
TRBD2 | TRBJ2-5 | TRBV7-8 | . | CASSVGGGRAETQYF | TGTGCCAGCAGCGTTGGTGGCGGGAGAGCCGAGACCCAGTACTTC
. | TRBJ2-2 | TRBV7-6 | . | CASSLESVWESVGELFF | TGTGCCAGCAGCTTAGAGTCAGTCTGGGAAAGCGTCGGGGAGCTGTTTTTT
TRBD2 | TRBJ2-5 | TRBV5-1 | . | CASSLGRLAVLQETQYF | TGCGCCAGCAGCTTGGGGAGACTAGCGGTCCTCCAAGAGACCCAGTACTTC
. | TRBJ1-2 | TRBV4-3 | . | CASSQDRVTVYGYTF | TGCGCCAGCAGCCAAGATCGAGTGACGGTTTATGGCTACACCTTC
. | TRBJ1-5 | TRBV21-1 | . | CASSKNQGAGQPQHF | TGTGCCAGCAGCAAAAACCAGGGGGCAGGTCAGCCCCAGCATTTT
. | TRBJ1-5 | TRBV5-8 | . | CASRPQGGQPQHF | TGTGCCAGCAGACCACAGGGAGGGCAGCCCCAGCATTTT
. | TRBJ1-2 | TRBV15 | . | CATSRVVGHDYGYTF | TGTGCCACCAGCAGAGTGGTAGGGCATGACTATGGCTACACCTTC
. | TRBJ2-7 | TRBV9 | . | CASSAYDSYEQYF | TGTGCCAGCAGCGCCTACGACAGTTACGAGCAGTACTTC
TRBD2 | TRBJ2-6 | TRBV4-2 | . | CASSQDEGPGGGANVLTF | TGTGCCAGCAGCCAAGACGAGGGCCCGGGGGGTGGGGCCAACGTCCTGACTTTC
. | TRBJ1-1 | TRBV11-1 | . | CASSLDRGPNTEAFF | TGTGCCAGCAGCTTAGATCGGGGACCGAACACTGAAGCTTTCTTT
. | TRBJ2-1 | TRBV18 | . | CASSPRMTRAYNEQFF | TGTGCCAGCTCACCACGAATGACTAGGGCATACAATGAGCAGTTCTTC
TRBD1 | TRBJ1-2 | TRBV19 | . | CASKRDPGQVNYGYTF | TGTGCCAGTAAAAGGGATCCGGGACAGGTTAACTATGGCTACACCTTC
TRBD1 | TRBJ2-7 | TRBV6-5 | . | CASSLPGQGRYEQYF | TGTGCCAGCAGTTTACCGGGACAGGGAAGATACGAGCAGTACTTC
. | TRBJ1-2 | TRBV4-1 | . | CASSQVKGVSRYGYTF | TGCGCCAGCAGCCAAGTCAAGGGAGTCAGCCGCTATGGCTACACCTTC
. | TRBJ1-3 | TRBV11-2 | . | CASSPRGAPGNTIYF | TGTGCCAGCAGTCCGCGGGGGGCCCCTGGAAACACCATATATTTT
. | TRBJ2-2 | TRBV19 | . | CASRSDRATGELFF | TGTGCCAGTAGATCAGACAGAGCCACCGGGGAGCTGTTTTTT
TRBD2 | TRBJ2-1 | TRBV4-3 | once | CASSSLANSAYNEQFF | TGCGCCAGCAGCTCACTAGCGAACAGCGCCTACAATGAGCAGTTCTTC
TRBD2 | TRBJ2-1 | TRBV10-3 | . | CAMGTSGGKAYNEQFF | TGTGCCATGGGGACTAGCGGGGGGAAAGCCTACAATGAGCAGTTCTTC
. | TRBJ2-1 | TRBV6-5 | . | CASSYETGQQFF | TGTGCCAGCAGTTACGAGACCGGACAGCAGTTCTTC
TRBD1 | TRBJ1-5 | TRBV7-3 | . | CASSLTGQGSNQPQHF | TGTGCCAGCAGCTTAACGGGACAGGGCAGCAATCAGCCCCAGCATTTT
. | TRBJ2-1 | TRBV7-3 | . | CASSFQGSGNEQFF | TGTGCCAGCAGCTTCCAGGGTAGTGGGAATGAGCAGTTCTTC
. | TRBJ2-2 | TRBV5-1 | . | CASRLVSGGELFF | TGCGCCAGCCGACTAGTCAGCGGCGGGGAGCTGTTTTTT
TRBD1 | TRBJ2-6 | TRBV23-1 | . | CASNDREWANVLTF | TGCGCCAGCAATGACAGGGAATGGGCCAACGTCCTGACTTTC
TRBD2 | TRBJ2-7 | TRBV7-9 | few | CASSRWTSGTLYEQYF | TGTGCCAGCAGCCGCTGGACTAGCGGGACCCTCTACGAGCAGTACTTC
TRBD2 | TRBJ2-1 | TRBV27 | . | CASRITSGNYNEQFF | TGTGCCAGCAGAATAACTAGCGGGAATTACAATGAGCAGTTCTTC
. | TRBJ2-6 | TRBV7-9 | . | CASRDSGANVLTF | TGTGCCAGCAGAGACTCTGGGGCCAACGTCCTGACTTTC
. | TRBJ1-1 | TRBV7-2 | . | CASSTGTFTEAFF | TGTGCCAGCAGCACCGGGACCTTCACTGAAGCTTTCTTT
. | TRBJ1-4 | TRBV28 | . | CASSRQRGRANEKLFF | TGTGCCAGCAGCCGCCAGCGGGGGCGAGCTAATGAAAAACTGTTTTTT
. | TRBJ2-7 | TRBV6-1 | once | CASSEGYLSYEQYF | TGTGCCAGCAGTGAAGGCTACCTCTCCTACGAGCAGTACTTC
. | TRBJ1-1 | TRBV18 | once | CASSPLNTEAFF | TGTGCCAGCTCACCACTGAACACTGAAGCTTTCTTT
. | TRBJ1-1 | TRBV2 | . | CASSDLSGGGTEAFF | TGTGCCAGCAGTGATTTATCGGGTGGAGGCACTGAAGCTTTCTTT
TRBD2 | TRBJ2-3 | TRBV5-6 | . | CASSLATSGSTDTQYF | TGTGCCAGCAGCTTGGCCACTAGCGGTAGCACAGATACGCAGTATTTT
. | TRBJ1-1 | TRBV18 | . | CASSKFGQNTEAFF | TGTGCCAGCTCAAAGTTCGGACAGAACACTGAAGCTTTCTTT
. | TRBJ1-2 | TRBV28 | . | CASSPLNYGYTF | TGTGCCAGCAGTCCCCTTAACTATGGCTACACCTTC
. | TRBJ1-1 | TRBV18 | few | CASSPPGNTEAFF | TGTGCCAGCTCACCACCTGGGAACACTGAAGCTTTCTTT
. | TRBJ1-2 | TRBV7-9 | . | CASSPQGNYGYTF | TGTGCCAGCAGCCCTCAGGGTAACTATGGCTACACCTTC
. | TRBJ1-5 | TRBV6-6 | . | CASSYGAGGNQPQHF | TGTGCCAGCAGTTACGGGGCAGGGGGCAATCAGCCCCAGCATTTT
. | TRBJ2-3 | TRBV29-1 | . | CSVPTLSPGPEGDTQYF | TGCAGCGTTCCTACCCTATCACCCGGACCAGAAGGGGATACGCAGTATTTT
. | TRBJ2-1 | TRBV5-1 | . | CASSLVRGSSYNEQFF | TGCGCCAGCAGCTTGGTGCGGGGCAGCTCCTACAATGAGCAGTTCTTC
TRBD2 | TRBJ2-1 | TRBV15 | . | CATSRSGRAFTSSYNEQFF | TGTGCCACCAGCCGTAGCGGGAGGGCCTTCACGAGCTCCTACAATGAGCAGTTCTTC
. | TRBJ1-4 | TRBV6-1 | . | CASSSWGGAEEKLFF | TGTGCCAGCAGCTCATGGGGGGGGGCTGAGGAAAAACTGTTTTTT
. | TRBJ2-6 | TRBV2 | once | CASSDRVGIAGANVLTF | TGTGCCAGCAGTGATCGGGTCGGGATTGCAGGGGCCAACGTCCTGACTTTC
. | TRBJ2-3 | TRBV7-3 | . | CASSSGLVDTQYF | TGTGCCAGCAGCTCCGGACTGGTAGATACGCAGTATTTT